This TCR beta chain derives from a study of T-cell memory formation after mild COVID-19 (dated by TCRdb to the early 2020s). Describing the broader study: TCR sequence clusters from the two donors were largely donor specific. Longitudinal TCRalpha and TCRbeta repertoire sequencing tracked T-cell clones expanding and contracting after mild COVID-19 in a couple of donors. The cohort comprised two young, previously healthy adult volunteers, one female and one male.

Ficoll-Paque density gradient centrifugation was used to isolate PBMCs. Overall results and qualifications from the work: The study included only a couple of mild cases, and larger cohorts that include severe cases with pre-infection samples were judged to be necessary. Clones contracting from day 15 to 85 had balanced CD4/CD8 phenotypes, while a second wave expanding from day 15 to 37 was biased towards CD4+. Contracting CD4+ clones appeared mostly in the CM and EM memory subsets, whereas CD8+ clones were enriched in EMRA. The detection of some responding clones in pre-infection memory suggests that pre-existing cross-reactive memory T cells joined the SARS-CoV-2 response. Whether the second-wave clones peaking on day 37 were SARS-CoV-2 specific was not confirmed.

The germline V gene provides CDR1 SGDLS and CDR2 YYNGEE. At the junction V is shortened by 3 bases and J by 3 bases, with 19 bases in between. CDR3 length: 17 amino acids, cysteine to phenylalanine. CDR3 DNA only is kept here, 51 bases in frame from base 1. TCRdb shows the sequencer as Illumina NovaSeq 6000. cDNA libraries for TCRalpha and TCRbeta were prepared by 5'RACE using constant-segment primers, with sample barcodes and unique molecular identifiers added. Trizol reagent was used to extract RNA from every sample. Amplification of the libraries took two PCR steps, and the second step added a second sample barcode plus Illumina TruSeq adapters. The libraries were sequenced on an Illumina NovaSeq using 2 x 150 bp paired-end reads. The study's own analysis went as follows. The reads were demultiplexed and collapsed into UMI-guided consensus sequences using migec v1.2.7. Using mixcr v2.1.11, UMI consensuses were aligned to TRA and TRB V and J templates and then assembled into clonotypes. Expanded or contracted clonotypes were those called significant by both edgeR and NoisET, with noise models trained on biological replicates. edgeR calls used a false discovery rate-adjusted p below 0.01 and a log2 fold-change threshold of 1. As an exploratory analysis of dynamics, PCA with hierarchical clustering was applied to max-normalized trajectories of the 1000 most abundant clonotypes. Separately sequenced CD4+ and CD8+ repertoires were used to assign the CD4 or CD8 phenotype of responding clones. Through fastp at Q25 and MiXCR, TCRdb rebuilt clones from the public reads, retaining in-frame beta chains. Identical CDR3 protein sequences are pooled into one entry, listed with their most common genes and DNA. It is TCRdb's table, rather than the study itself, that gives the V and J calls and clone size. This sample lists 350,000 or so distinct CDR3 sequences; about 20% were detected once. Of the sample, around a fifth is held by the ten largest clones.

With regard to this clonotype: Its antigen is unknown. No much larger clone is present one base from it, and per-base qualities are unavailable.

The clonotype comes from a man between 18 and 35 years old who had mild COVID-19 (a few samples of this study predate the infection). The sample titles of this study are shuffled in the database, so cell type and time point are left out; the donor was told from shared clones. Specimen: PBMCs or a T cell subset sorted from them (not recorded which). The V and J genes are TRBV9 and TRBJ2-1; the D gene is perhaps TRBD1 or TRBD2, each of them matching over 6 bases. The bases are TGTGCCAGCAGCGCCCTTCTTCTAGAGGGGGGCTACAATGAGCAGTTCTTC. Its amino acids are CASSALLLEGGYNEQFF.